The rows below give T cell receptor beta chains drawn from one sample of a study of Tregs in tolerant kidney transplant recipients. Data came from immunoSEQ multiplex PCR; TCRdb stores just in-frame clones and leaves some out. The sample has some 250,000 clones, approximately 83% seen once. Input material: CD4+ T cells from blood. Receptor source: a human donor in good health. The CDR3 runs from the conserved cysteine through the conserved F or W. A D gene is named only where the DNA matches it firmly. Some rows have no size entry. The others give once, few or many, or a class for an expanded clone.

d_call: NA
clone_size: NA
j_call: TRBJ2-4
v_call: TRBV7-9
cdr3_aa: CASSLAPGAGFLAKNIQYF
cdr3_nt: TGTGCCAGCAGCTTAGCGCCCGGGGCGGGTTTCTTAGCCAAAAACATTCAGTACTTC

d_call: NA
clone_size: NA
j_call: TRBJ2-7
v_call: TRBV5-4
cdr3_aa: CASSPGFRGFYEQYF
cdr3_nt: TGTGCCAGCAGCCCGGGGTTTAGGGGGTTCTACGAGCAGTACTTC

d_call: NA
clone_size: NA
j_call: TRBJ2-5
v_call: TRBV15
cdr3_aa: CATSRDRGDMQTQYF
cdr3_nt: TGTGCCACCAGCAGAGATAGGGGCGACATGCAGACCCAGTACTTC

d_call: NA
clone_size: NA
j_call: TRBJ2-7
v_call: TRBV30
cdr3_aa: CAWSGAGADSYEQYF
cdr3_nt: TGTGCCTGGAGTGGCGCAGGGGCCGATTCCTACGAGCAGTACTTC

d_call: NA
clone_size: NA
j_call: TRBJ2-7
v_call: TRBV30
cdr3_aa: CAWSTGVYEQYF
cdr3_nt: TGTGCCTGGAGTACGGGAGTCTACGAGCAGTACTTC

d_call: TRBD2
clone_size: once
j_call: TRBJ2-1
v_call: TRBV10-2
cdr3_aa: CASSALAGNNEQFF
cdr3_nt: TGCGCCAGCAGCGCGCTAGCGGGAAATAATGAGCAGTTCTTC

d_call: NA
clone_size: NA
j_call: TRBJ2-6
v_call: TRBV25-1
cdr3_aa: CASTPPSGANVLTF
cdr3_nt: TGTGCCAGCACCCCCCCGTCTGGGGCCAACGTCCTGACTTTC

d_call: TRBD2
clone_size: NA
j_call: TRBJ2-1
v_call: TRBV10-1
cdr3_aa: CASSGPGLVGEQFF
cdr3_nt: TGCGCCAGCAGTGGACCGGGACTAGTCGGTGAGCAGTTCTTC

d_call: NA
clone_size: NA
j_call: TRBJ1-3
v_call: TRBV4-2
cdr3_aa: CASSQEPGGSSGNTIYF
cdr3_nt: TGTGCCAGCAGCCAAGAGCCCGGTGGGAGCTCTGGAAACACCATATATTTT

d_call: NA
clone_size: once
j_call: TRBJ2-7
v_call: TRBV5-1
cdr3_aa: CASSLTALSYEQYF
cdr3_nt: TGCGCCAGCAGCTTGACGGCTCTCTCCTACGAGCAGTACTTC

d_call: NA
clone_size: NA
j_call: TRBJ1-2
v_call: TRBV19
cdr3_aa: CASTGFTGRSSSGYTF
cdr3_nt: TGTGCCAGTACCGGGTTTACGGGGCGTTCCTCTTCTGGCTACACCTTC

d_call: NA
clone_size: NA
j_call: TRBJ2-1
v_call: TRBV10-3
cdr3_aa: CAISSGLAIEGSYNEQFF
cdr3_nt: TGTGCCATCAGCTCCGGTCTAGCAATCGAGGGCTCCTACAATGAGCAGTTCTTC

d_call: NA
clone_size: NA
j_call: TRBJ1-5
v_call: TRBV4-1
cdr3_aa: CASRETVSNIRLSPQHF
cdr3_nt: TGCGCCAGCAGGGAAACAGTGTCCAACATTCGGCTTTCGCCCCAGCATTTT

d_call: NA
clone_size: NA
j_call: TRBJ1-1
v_call: TRBV19
cdr3_aa: CATRIDRNTEAFF
cdr3_nt: TGTGCCACTAGAATTGACCGGAACACTGAAGCTTTCTTT

d_call: NA
clone_size: NA
j_call: TRBJ1-6
v_call: TRBV5-8
cdr3_aa: CASSLQSSYNSPLHF
cdr3_nt: TGTGCCAGCAGCTTGCAGAGCTCCTATAATTCACCCCTCCACTTT

d_call: TRBD2
clone_size: few
j_call: TRBJ2-5
v_call: TRBV2
cdr3_aa: CATSGTGGGQYF
cdr3_nt: TGTGCCACCTCCGGGACGGGGGGAGGCCAGTACTTC

d_call: TRBD2
clone_size: NA
j_call: TRBJ2-5
v_call: TRBV9
cdr3_aa: CASSPAGLAGGWQETQYF
cdr3_nt: TGTGCCAGCAGCCCCGCTGGTCTAGCGGGAGGGTGGCAAGAGACCCAGTACTTC

d_call: NA
clone_size: NA
j_call: TRBJ2-7
v_call: TRBV7-3
cdr3_aa: CASSLNLGYEQYF
cdr3_nt: TGTGCCAGCAGCTTAAATTTGGGATACGAGCAGTACTTC

d_call: TRBD1
clone_size: NA
j_call: TRBJ2-1
v_call: TRBV18
cdr3_aa: CASSPGGTGVYNEQFF
cdr3_nt: TGTGCCAGCTCACCAGGAGGGACAGGGGTATACAATGAGCAGTTCTTC

d_call: TRBD2
clone_size: NA
j_call: TRBJ2-1
v_call: TRBV5-1
cdr3_aa: CASSPAGALRFF
cdr3_nt: TGCGCCAGCAGCCCAGCGGGGGCCCTGAGGTTCTTC

d_call: NA
clone_size: NA
j_call: TRBJ1-1
v_call: TRBV11-2
cdr3_aa: CASSPIYEAFF
cdr3_nt: TGTGCCAGCAGCCCGATATATGAAGCTTTCTTT

d_call: NA
clone_size: NA
j_call: TRBJ2-5
v_call: TRBV18
cdr3_aa: CASSPEQETQYF
cdr3_nt: TGTGCCAGCTCACCGGAGCAAGAGACCCAGTACTTC